This T cell receptor (beta chain) was recovered during a study of T-cell reconstitution after alpha-beta-depleted transplantation in children. General study findings and limits: Reports say that about two months after transplant, the alpha-beta T cells came out of several hundred graft clones that had expanded. In some patients, recipient T cells and intrathymic progenitors surviving conditioning explained high day-60 diversity. Once a year had passed after transplant, T-cell counts and diversity came mostly from newly produced T cells.

This clonotype appeared a few times. Its target is not known. The CDR3 runs 14 residues. Trimming took 4 bases from V and 1 from J; bases not matched to a gene: 4. Germline CDR1 MGHRA, CDR2 YSYEKL. A TCRbeta library incorporating unique molecular identifiers was prepared. MiXCR, applied by TCRdb to the PCR reads, yields one record per CDR3 protein. The sample contains around 300,000 distinct CDR3 sequences, approximately 23% of which appear only once. Sequenced here: PBMCs, mostly from graft donor cells, sampled 180 days after TCRalphabeta/CD19-depleted stem cell transplant. The V call is TRBV4-1, the J call TRBJ2-7; 7 bases agree with TRBD1. The sequence was collected from a male patient under 18 who had a stem cell transplant for acute lymphoblastic leukemia, so the T cells may come from the graft donor. The CDR3 DNA reads as TGCGCCAGCAGCCTTTGGGGACAGTCCTACGAGCAGTACTTC. Translation gives CASSLWGQSYEQYF.